This entry is about one T cell receptor (beta chain). Which antigen it targets is not known. Base-call qualities are not available, and no considerably larger clone is one nucleotide away. Library preparation used 5' RACE. The sample was run on an Illumina HiSeq 2500. A second PCR of 7 to 11 cycles was performed with a sample-barcoded 5' primer and a J-beta primer mix. Each TCR beta cDNA molecule received a unique molecular identifier from a template-switch 5' adaptor carrying 12 random nucleotides. At least 2.5 million CDR3-containing paired-end reads were obtained from each sample. The Mint cDNA synthesis kit, primed by a TRBC-specific oligonucleotide, was used to synthesize first-strand cDNA from all RNA. Following uracil-DNA glycosylase treatment, a first 18-cycle PCR with universal primers M1SS and BC2_uni_R was performed on all cDNA. Per the source publication's procedure: For normalization, 1 million high-quality reads were randomly selected from each sample, with every read carrying a distinct molecular identifier. Reads sharing molecular identifiers were discarded rather than binned into consensus sequences. MiTCR, with a Q25 quality threshold and the strictest error-elimination algorithm, was used for CDR3 identification, clonotype clustering and error correction. A nonparametric unseen species model using Euler transformation provided a lower-bound estimate of total TCR beta diversity. TCRdb handled the public reads itself, with Q25 trimming in fastp and clone calling in MiXCR, and kept productive beta chains. Rows are combined by CDR3 protein, so each entry shows the most common genes and DNA. These V and J calls are TCRdb output, not the study's own analysis. The sample table lists over 1,300,000 distinct CDR3 sequences, 59% of them with a count of one. The ten largest clones add up to more than 6% of the sample.

The donors were roughly 39 Caucasian individuals from Russia, aged roughly 6 to 90 years, who were systemically healthy. About 10 milliliters of peripheral blood were drawn from each donor into EDTA-treated Vacutainer tubes. Ficoll-Paque density-gradient centrifugation was used to isolate PBMCs, with at least 7 million per sample. Trizol reagent was used to extract total RNA from PBMCs, with at least 6 micrograms per sample. For every donor, flow cytometry on a PBMC aliquot measured the percentage of naive CD45RAhigh/CD27high T cells. Counted from cysteine to phenylalanine, this CDR3 has 12 amino acids. Only the CDR3 region is kept as DNA, spanning 36 bases read in frame from base 1. V gives up 3 bases and J gives up 5 bases, and the segment between their germline ends measures 8 bases. CDR1 SGHAT and CDR2 FQNNGV were looked up in the germline V gene. This specimen comes from a study of blood T cells in healthy people across ages (dated by TCRdb to 2013 to 2016). Context from the whole study: Template switching captured roughly one uniquely barcoded TCR beta cDNA molecule per two T cells in model experiments. The study measured age-related changes in TCR beta repertoire diversity using deep sequencing normalized with unique cDNA molecular identifiers. Donors were grouped into four age groups: young (average 16 years), middle-aged (roughly 38), aged (62) and long-lived (about 90). Donors of different ages were randomly distributed across sequencing lanes to avoid experimental bias. Two additional independent replicas of 1 million unique cDNA reads from the same blood draw were analyzed for two donors (one aged 18 to 30 and one aged 80 or older).

On the study overall, not on this receptor specifically: Bulk unsorted PBMC profiling prevented conclusive comparison of naive and antigen-experienced compartments. Observed TCR beta diversity per million T cells fell roughly linearly with age, and a significant reduction was already apparent by age approximately 41. Observed TCR beta diversity correlated strongly with the percentage of naive T cells measured by flow cytometry. Because donor CMV infection status was unknown, age-related changes in expanded clonotypes were potentially confounded. The long-lived group showed more naive CD4+ T cells, fewer expanded clones and increased TCR diversity than the aged group, suggesting age selection. Estimates of total diversity based on one million sequenced T cells were regarded as lower bounds and as underestimates.

This TCR was recovered from a man aged 18 to 29 in good health. Sequenced sample: blood. The rearrangement joined TRBV11-2 to TRBJ2-7, with no D gene named confidently. The encoded CDR3 is CASSFLENEQYF. The bases read TGTGCCAGCAGCTTTTTAGAGAACGAGCAGTACTTC. Where the CDR3 stops, the reference TRBV11-2 and TRBJ2-7 genes take over; the full variable domain is EAGVAQSPRYKIIEKRQSVAFWCNPISGHATLYWYQQILGQGPKLLIQFQNNGVVDDSQLPKDRFSAERLKGVDSTLKIQPAKLEDSAVYLCASSFLENEQYFGPGTRLTVT.